This T cell receptor beta chain was identified during a study of blood T cell repertoires in COVID-19. Study at large: Collection of acute and convalescent COVID-19 samples took place in the United States, Italy and Spain. T cells, B-cell-depleted T cells, or PBMCs supplied cDNA or gDNA.

Per the original data handling: It was from reference gene primer amplification that nucleated cell counts were estimated. Repertoires were generated with immunoSEQ multiplex PCR, while TCRdb's copy carries only in-frame clones and drops some. That table gives V, J and clone size, and the DNA gave D and trimming. Among 250,000 or so clones, around four fifths were seen once, and the ten largest hold 1.5% to 2%. The V gene's germline CDR1 is ENHRY and CDR2 SYGVKD. V gave up 5 bases and J gave up 6 bases, with 10 bases separating them. This CDR3 region has 12 residues. J is TRBJ1-2 and V is TRBV10-3; D perhaps matches TRBD1 (6 bases). The TCR sequence derives from a woman older than 75 with acute or convalescent COVID-19. Sequencing used peripheral blood. The CDR3 coding sequence is TGTGCCATCAGTACGGACAGCAATGGCTACACCTTC. Translating gives CAISTDSNGYTF.